These 20 T cell receptor beta chains were all obtained from the same sample, sequenced in a study of T cells in Graves' hyperthyroidism and ophthalmopathy. Using RNA transcripts as the source, TCR beta CDR3 regions were amplified. Primed by the HTBI set, a first-round RT-PCR was run on the TCR CDR3. One entry per CDR3 protein, called by TCRdb with MiXCR from the multiplex PCR reads. The repertoire holds 300,000 to 400,000 distinct CDR3 sequences, with 15% to 20% as singletons. The sequencing input was blood. The receptors originated from a woman in her forties or fifties with Graves' hyperthyroidism.

This chain joins TRBV11-3 and TRBJ1-1; D remains unclear. The V gene's germline CDR1 is SGHNT and CDR2 YENEEA. This CDR3 has 13 amino acids. Between the trimmed V and J ends, which lost 5 bases and 1 base, there was a span of 8 bases. CDR3 sequence reads: CASSTGRNTEAFF. CDR3 coding DNA: TGTGCCAGCAGCACCGGCAGGAACACTGAAGCTTTCTTT.

This clonotype was seen at least ten times. CDR3 amino acids: CASSLEGVGGQQFF. CDR3 nucleotide sequence: TGTGCCAGCAGCTTAGAAGGAGTCGGGGGTCAGCAGTTCTTC. This chain joins TRBV7-2 and TRBJ2-1; possibly TRBD2 for D (6 bases). CDR1 and CDR2 (germline): SGHTA, FQGNSA. Trimming shortened V by 1 base and J by 11 bases, and 15 bases separated the two germline ends. CDR3 size: 14 residues.

In this sample, this clonotype turned up many times. The J gene is TRBJ1-1, the V gene TRBV3-1; D possibly corresponds to TRBD1 (5 bases). The CDR3 covers 14 residues. The V gene's germline CDR1 is LGHDT and CDR2 YNNKEL (reference sequence). Trimming removed 4 bases from V and 0 bases from J, with 9 bases in between. The CDR3, as DNA: TGTGCCAGCAGCCCGGAGACAGTGAACACTGAAGCTTTCTTT. Residues: CASSPETVNTEAFF.

This clonotype was recorded at least ten times. At one end the junction does not follow the germline gene, possibly because of a read error. The V call is TRBV4-1, the J call TRBJ1-2, with TRBD1 as a possible D gene (5 bases). This CDR3 is built from 12 residues. CDR1 and CDR2 (germline): MGHRA, YSYEKL. CDR3 protein: CASSQDTYGYTF. CDR3 coding DNA: TGTGCCAGCAGCCAGGACACCTATGGCTACACCTTC.

This clonotype was counted many times. The chain couples TRBV6-1 to TRBJ2-5; D may correspond to TRBD1 or TRBD2 (5 bases each). Deletions cut 1 base from V and 1 base from J, with 16 bases between. The CDR3 is made up of 17 amino acids. From germline, CDR1 is MNHNS and CDR2 SASEGT. The CDR3 sequence is CASSEEEGPRPQETQYF. CDR3 nucleotides: TGTGCCAGCAGTGAAGAAGAGGGACCGAGGCCCCAAGAGACCCAGTACTTC.

This clonotype was recorded at least ten times. The genes are TRBV5-1 and TRBJ2-6; 11 bases fit TRBD2. Germline lookup yields CDR1 SGHRS and CDR2 YFSETQ. CDR3 length equals 20 residues. V lost 0 bases and J lost 0; bases outside the gene matches: 8. CDR3 sequence: CASSLVLAGGRLSGANVLTF. CDR3 bases: TGCGCCAGCAGCTTGGTTCTAGCGGGAGGACGACTCTCTGGGGCCAACGTCCTGACTTTC.

This clonotype has a count of ten or more. This chain uses TRBV11-2 with TRBJ1-2, with 9 bases aligning to TRBD1. In germline, CDR1 is SGHAT, CDR2 FQNNGV. The junction had 4 bases not matched to a gene; V was cut back by 5 bases and J by 6 bases. The CDR3 loop spans 13 amino acids. The CDR3 DNA sequence: TGTGCCAGCAGCCGGGACAGGGATGATGGCTACACCTTC. Translated, it gives CASSRDRDDGYTF. The variable domain in full, with the rest retrieved from reference TRBV11-2 and TRBJ1-2, is EAGVAQSPRYKIIEKRQSVAFWCNPISGHATLYWYQQILGQGPKLLIQFQNNGVVDDSQLPKDRFSAERLKGVDSTLKIQPAKLEDSAVYLCASSRDRDDGYTFGSGTRLTVV.

V usage is TRBV5-1 and J usage is TRBJ2-7, with 11 nucleotides matching TRBD2. V lost 6 bases to trimming and J lost 6 bases; unmatched junction nucleotides: 5. The CDR3 totals 13 residues. From germline, CDR1 is SGHRS and CDR2 YFSETQ. In DNA, the CDR3 is TGCGCCAGCAAGGAAGGACTAGCGGGCGAGCAGTACTTC. Translated, it gives CASKEGLAGEQYF. The full variable domain, rest sourced from reference TRBV5-1 and TRBJ2-7, is KAGVTQTPRYLIKTRGQQVTLSCSPISGHRSVSWYQQTPGQGLQFLFEYFSETQRNKGNFPGRFSGRQFSNSRSEMNVSTLELGDSALYLCASKEGLAGEQYFGPGTRLTVT.

The sample holds a few counts of this clonotype. Mismatch with germline at one junction end may stem from a read error. The chain combines TRBV7-4 with TRBJ1-2; the D is unclear. Germline V gene sequence: CDR1 SGHVT, CDR2 SQSDAQ. This CDR3 contains 16 residues. CDR3 loop: CASRSQELQNTYGHTF. The CDR3 bases are TGTGCCAGCAGGTCCCAGGAATTACAGAACACCTATGGCCACACCTTC. Supplemented by reference TRBV7-4 and TRBJ1-2, the full variable domain reads GAGVSQSPRYKVAKRGRDVALRCDSISGHVTLYWYRQTLGQGSEVLTYSQSDAQRDKSGRPSGRFSAERPERSVSTLKIQRTEQGDSAVYLCASRSQELQNTYGHTFGSGTRLTVV.

Regarding this clonotype: This may arise from a read error, as a much more abundant clone is one base away. J is TRBJ2-7 and V is TRBV7-9; D might be TRBD1 (6 bases). CDR3 size: 13 residues. Trimming removed 6 bases from V and 0 bases from J, with 9 bases in between. Germline CDR1 is SEHNR and CDR2 is FQNEAQ (reference sequence). Here the CDR3 reads CASSARGSYEQYF. CDR3 in DNA: TGTGCCAGCAGTGCCAGGGGCTCCTACGAGCAGTACTTC.

In its sample, this clonotype was seen many times. The chain combines TRBV30 with TRBJ2-5; D remains ambiguous. This CDR3 has 12 residues. Germline V gives CDR1 GTSNPN, CDR2 SVGIG (reference sequence). V was clipped by 2 bases and J by 7 bases, with 11 bases between them. CDR3: CAWSQEEGTQYF. In nucleotides, the CDR3 is TGTGCCTGGAGTCAGGAAGAAGGGACCCAGTACTTC.

This sequence joins TRBV6-2 or TRBV6-3 and TRBJ1-5, with D unresolved. Looked up from germline, CDR1 is MNHEY and CDR2 is SVGEGT. This CDR3 region has 15 residues. Trimming took off 2 bases at V and 0 bases at J, with 8 bases between the two ends. DNA for the CDR3: TGTGCCAGCAGTTACGCTCGGGATAGCAATCAGCCCCAGCATTTT. Protein: CASSYARDSNQPQHF.

This chain uses TRBV18 with TRBJ2-1; 10 bases are shared with TRBD1. Unmatched junction bases numbered 8, after V lost 5 bases and J lost 7 bases. The V gene's germline CDR1 is KGHSH and CDR2 LQKENI. This CDR3 has 15 amino acids. The CDR3 DNA reads TGTGCCAGCTCAGTCGGGACAGGGGCGTCGAATGAGCAGTTCTTC. This sequence encodes CASSVGTGASNEQFF.

The rearrangement uses TRBV11-2 and TRBJ2-1; D is tentatively TRBD1 or TRBD2 (5 bases each). CDR3 length: 16 residues. Germline CDR1 SGHAT, CDR2 FQNNGV. V was cut by 5 bases and J by 2 bases, with 16 bases left in between. CDR3 sequence: CASSPRWGFAYNEQFF. The CDR3 DNA follows: TGTGCCAGCAGCCCGCGATGGGGGTTCGCCTACAATGAGCAGTTCTTC. The complete variable domain, with remaining parts taken from reference TRBV11-2 and TRBJ2-1, reads EAGVAQSPRYKIIEKRQSVAFWCNPISGHATLYWYQQILGQGPKLLIQFQNNGVVDDSQLPKDRFSAERLKGVDSTLKIQPAKLEDSAVYLCASSPRWGFAYNEQFFGPGTRLTVL.

The chain couples TRBV27 to TRBJ2-3; D gene unclear. V was trimmed by 10 bases and J by 2 bases, leaving 13 bases between them. This CDR3 comprises 13 residues. Germline V gene sequence: CDR1 MNHEY, CDR2 SMNVEV (reference sequence). The CDR3 here is CATWNTTTDTQYF. For the CDR3, the DNA is TGTGCCACGTGGAACACCACCACAGATACGCAGTATTTT.

The gene calls are TRBV15 and TRBJ1-4; TRBD1 matches 11 bases. This CDR3 comprises 15 residues. Germline trimming cut 1 base from V and 7 bases from J; bases unmatched to any gene: 2. Per the germline V gene, CDR1 is LNHNV and CDR2 is YYDKDF (reference sequence). CDR3: CATSRAGTGGEKLFF. For the CDR3, the DNA is TGTGCCACCAGCAGAGCCGGGACAGGGGGTGAAAAACTGTTTTTT.

There are a few counts of this clonotype. The chain joins TRBV29-1 to TRBJ2-1, with D tentatively TRBD2 (6 bases). V was pared by 4 bases and J by 8 bases, with 21 bases between. The CDR3 has 15 residues. In germline, CDR1 is SQVTM, CDR2 ANQGSEA. The CDR3 nucleotides read TGCAGCGTTGTTAAGACGGGAGACAGTTTTCATGAGCAGTTCTTC. Protein product: CSVVKTGDSFHEQFF.

V is TRBV10-3 and J is TRBJ1-5, with D perhaps matching TRBD1 (6 bases). Germline-derived CDR1 and CDR2 are ENHRY and SYGVKD. The V gene lost 6 bases and the J gene lost 1 base, with 7 bases spanning the gap. CDR3 size: 13 residues. The CDR3 coding sequence is TGTGCCATCAGGGGGGCAAGCAATCAGCCCCAGCATTTT. Its protein product is CAIRGASNQPQHF.

This clonotype was found a few times. An end of the junction differs from the germline gene, which may be a read error. The V call is TRBV28, the J call TRBJ2-2; D perhaps matches TRBD2 (6 bases). The CDR3 sequence is 13 residues long. In germline, CDR1 is MDHEN, CDR2 SYDVKM. The CDR3 region is CASSLGDSRGRYF. DNA of the CDR3: TGTGCCAGCAGTTTAGGGGACTCCCGGGGACGGTATTTT.

This clonotype was seen a few times. The V gene is TRBV5-1, the J gene TRBJ2-7; a possible D gene is TRBD1 (6 bases). CDR3 length: 14 amino acids. Germline CDR1 is SGHRS and CDR2 is YFSETQ. With 4 bases removed from V and 4 bases from J, the gap between germline ends came to 15 bases. The CDR3 coding sequence is TGCGCCAGCAGCGCCGACCGGACAGCTTACGAGCAGTACTTC. Protein: CASSADRTAYEQYF.